This T cell receptor (beta chain) was retrieved from a study of blood T cell repertoires in COVID-19. For the study at large: Researchers got acute and convalescent COVID-19 samples from the United States, Italy and Spain.

In the authors' workflow: Researchers report that nucleated cell counts were estimated from reference gene primer amplification. Profiling relied on immunoSEQ multiplex PCR, and the TCRdb table lists in-frame clones only, not all of them. V and J calls and clone size are those listed in that table; D and trimming were worked out from the DNA. The sample has a few hundred thousand clones; 85% to 90% are singletons. CDR1 is LNHNV and CDR2 is YYDKDF in the germline V gene (reference sequence). V was clipped by 6 bases and J by 1 base, with 24 bases between them. This CDR3 comprises 18 residues. The chain is built from TRBV15 and TRBJ1-1, with D possibly TRBD1 on 5 matching bases. This TCR was recovered from a woman younger than 30 who had recovered from COVID-19. What was sequenced was PBMCs or T cells enriched from blood (not recorded which). The CDR3 is CATRKGLLRQGGNTEAFF. CDR3 DNA sequence: TGTGCCACCAGAAAGGGACTATTGCGTCAGGGCGGGAACACTGAAGCTTTCTTT.